The next 15 T cell receptor beta chains were all read from a single sample in a study of cytomegalovirus exposure and HLA in healthy donors. TCRdb's copy holds only in-frame clones and misses some; the assay was immunoSEQ multiplex PCR. The sample records 150,000 to 200,000 clones, 70% to 90% being singletons. Sequenced material: PBMCs. These receptor sequences come from a woman in her twenties or thirties in good health and CMV-seronegative.

The chain couples TRBV9 to TRBJ2-2; maybe TRBD1 (6 bases). The CDR3 consists of 15 residues. The V gene lost 0 bases and the J gene lost 4 bases, with 10 bases spanning the gap. The V gene's germline CDR1 is SGDLS and CDR2 YYNGEE. Written as DNA, the CDR3 is TGTGCCAGCAGCGTAGACAGGGTAGGCACCGGGGAGCTGTTTTTT. Amino acid sequence: CASSVDRVGTGELFF. Looking up the rest from reference TRBV9 and TRBJ2-2 gives the full variable domain: DSGVTQTPKHLITATGQRVTLRCSPRSGDLSVYWYQQSLDQGLQFLIQYYNGEERAKGNILERFSAQQFPDLHSELNLSSLELGDSALYFCASSVDRVGTGELFFGEGSRLTVL.

The chain combines TRBV29-1 with TRBJ2-1; 10 bases are shared with TRBD2. The CDR3 length is 15 residues. The ends lost 4 bases at V and 4 bases at J; junction bases unmatched: 7. Germline CDR1 SQVTM, CDR2 ANQGSEA. The CDR3 DNA follows: TGCAGCGTTGGGGGAACTAGCGGGAAATACAATGAGCAGTTCTTC. Its translation: CSVGGTSGKYNEQFF.

Only a few counts were recorded for this clone. This chain joins TRBV29-1 and TRBJ1-5, with 8 bases lining up with TRBD1. This CDR3 spans 13 amino acids. Per the germline V gene, CDR1 is SQVTM and CDR2 is ANQGSEA. V lost 4 bases and J lost 5; bases outside the gene matches: 4. In DNA form, the CDR3 reads TGCAGCGTTGGGACAGGGTCTTATCAGCCCCAGCATTTT. Translated: CSVGTGSYQPQHF.

The chain links TRBV4-3 to TRBJ1-3; no reliable D call. V shed 1 base and J shed 4 bases, with 14 bases lying between them. The CDR3 runs 16 residues. Germline CDR1 LGHNA, CDR2 YSLEER. CDR3 in DNA: TGCGCCAGCAGCCAAGCCCGGACCGGCGCGGGAAACACCATATATTTT. This encodes CASSQARTGAGNTIYF.

V is TRBV11-2 and J is TRBJ1-4, with 8 bases aligning to TRBD1. Germline trimming cut 3 bases from V and 3 bases from J; bases unmatched to any gene: 3. Germline assignment: CDR1 SGHAT and CDR2 FQNNGV. This CDR3 is built from 15 residues. CDR3 nucleotide sequence: TGTGCCAGCAGCTTCAGGGGGCAGGCTAATGAAAAACTGTTTTTT. Its translation: CASSFRGQANEKLFF.

The rearrangement links TRBV5-1 to TRBJ2-4; D remains unclear. The CDR3 has 14 residues. The V end was cut by 1 base, the J end by 2 bases, with 7 bases between. The germline V gene has CDR1 SGHRS and CDR2 YFSETQ. CDR3 residues: CASSLSVSKNIQYF. The CDR3 bases are TGCGCCAGCAGCTTGTCCGTTTCCAAAAACATTCAGTACTTC.

V usage is TRBV27 and J usage is TRBJ1-2; 9 bases fit TRBD1. The CDR3 covers 15 residues. J lost 4 bases, V lost 3 bases, and 6 bases had no gene match. Per the germline V gene, CDR1 is MNHEY and CDR2 is SMNVEV (reference sequence). CDR3 DNA: TGTGCCAGCAGTTTCGCCCGGGACAGGGTCTATGGCTACACCTTC. It is translated as CASSFARDRVYGYTF.

The chain joins TRBV7-8 to TRBJ2-1, with 7 bases aligning to TRBD1. Germline CDR1 is SGHVS and CDR2 is FQNEAQ. This CDR3 is 17 amino acids long. The J segment lost 1 base and the V segment lost 5 bases, leaving 11 bases of the junction unmatched. The CDR3 region is CASSGRRQGLSYNEQFF. For the CDR3, the DNA is TGTGCCAGCAGCGGAAGGAGACAGGGATTATCCTACAATGAGCAGTTCTTC. Filled out from reference TRBV7-8 and TRBJ2-1, the complete variable domain reads GAGVSQSPRYKVAKRGQDVALRCDPISGHVSLFWYQQALGQGPEFLTYFQNEAQLDKSGLPSDRFFAERPEGSVSTLKIQRTQQEDSAVYLCASSGRRQGLSYNEQFFGPGTRLTVL.

The chain has TRBV6-1 and TRBJ1-1; D is undetermined. Between the trimmed V and J ends, which lost 6 bases and 7 bases, there was a span of 12 bases. The CDR3 loop spans 12 amino acids. Germline CDR1 is MNHNS and CDR2 is SASEGT. CDR3 region: CASSDLHREAFF. CDR3 in DNA: TGTGCCAGCAGCGACCTCCATCGTGAAGCTTTCTTT.

This chain joins TRBV10-3 and TRBJ2-1; 11 bases align to TRBD2. The V gene's germline CDR1 is ENHRY and CDR2 SYGVKD. Germline trimming cut 3 bases from V and 4 bases from J; bases unmatched to any gene: 2. The CDR3 runs 15 residues. The CDR3 spells CAISEWTSGYNEQFF. CDR3 coding DNA: TGTGCCATCAGTGAATGGACTAGCGGGTACAATGAGCAGTTCTTC.

The rearrangement uses TRBV4-3 and TRBJ2-7, with TRBD2 matching 9 bases. CDR1 is LGHNA and CDR2 is YSLEER in the germline V gene. The junction had 10 bases not matched to a gene; V was cut back by 0 bases and J by 7 bases. The CDR3 runs to 16 residues. The CDR3 sequence is CASSQEPSRGGREQYF. The CDR3 coding sequence is TGCGCCAGCAGCCAAGAGCCTTCGCGGGGGGGCCGGGAGCAGTACTTC.

J is TRBJ2-7 and V is TRBV30, with D possibly being TRBD1 (6 bases). Germline-derived CDR1 and CDR2 are GTSNPN and SVGIG (reference sequence). The CDR3 extends over 13 amino acids. Trimming removed 2 bases from V and 4 bases from J, with 12 bases in between. The CDR3: CAWSQGQGYEQYF. The CDR3 DNA sequence: TGTGCCTGGAGTCAGGGACAAGGATACGAGCAGTACTTC. The full variable domain, in which reference TRBV30 and TRBJ2-7 provide the parts outside the CDR3, is SQTIHQWPATLVQPVGSPLSLECTVEGTSNPNLYWYRQAAGRGLQLLFYSVGIGQISSEVPQNLSASRPQDRQFILSSKKLLLSDSGFYLCAWSQGQGYEQYFGPGTRLTVT.

The chain has TRBV10-3 and TRBJ2-3; D remains ambiguous. CDR1 is ENHRY and CDR2 is SYGVKD in the germline V gene. Trimming took off 5 bases at V and 4 bases at J, with 10 bases between the two ends. The CDR3 has 13 residues. DNA of the CDR3: TGTGCCATCAGTTTTGGGCTCCCAGATACGCAGTATTTT. Translated: CAISFGLPDTQYF.

Only one count was recorded for this clone. A much larger clone differs by one base, so this may be a read error. Other DNA sequences within the sample encode an identical CDR3. This rearrangement joins TRBV29-1 to TRBJ2-7; D is perhaps TRBD1 (5 bases). V was trimmed by 3 bases and J by 3 bases, leaving 9 bases between them. In germline, CDR1 is SQVTM, CDR2 ANQGSEA. The length of the CDR3 is 12 residues. The CDR3 sequence: CSVETADYEQYF. The CDR3 nucleotides read TGCAGCGTTGAGACAGCAGACTACGAGCAGTACTTC.

This chain joins TRBV7-2 and TRBJ2-5; D unresolved. Germline V CDR1 and CDR2: SGHTA, FQGNSA. This CDR3 is built from 14 residues. V lost 1 base and J lost 7, with 13 bases in between. The CDR3 DNA reads TGTGCCAGCAGCTTAGGTCGATCTTCAGGGACCCAGTACTTC. Translated: CASSLGRSSGTQYF.